There are a few counts of the clone carrying this TCR beta chain. No antigen is known for it. This entry is derived from a study of cytomegalovirus exposure and HLA in healthy donors. Study in general: In an earlier analysis, around 120 million unique TCR beta sequences were found from some 180 million T cells. The study, taken as a whole, reports: Among the most significant clusters, several appeared linked to common viral pathogens in a later analysis. A later analysis associated some 16,000 TCR beta sequences with HLA alleles at a 0.05 false discovery rate.

The PCR used 60 Vbeta and 13 Jbeta primers. As processed by the authors: Roughly 11 million shared chains were among some 75 million unique TCR beta chains counted in a later analysis. Profiled with immunoSEQ multiplex PCR; TCRdb holds only in-frame clones, not every one. V and J calls and clone size are given by that table; D and trimming were obtained from the DNA. Of fewer than 150,000 clones listed, around 73% are singletons. The TCR was taken from a man aged 45 to 65 in good health and CMV-seronegative. Sequencing was done on a sample of PBMCs.

The CDR3 here is CASGARGGNEQFF. CDR3 sequence (DNA): TGTGCTAGTGGTGCCCGGGGGGGGAATGAGCAGTTCTTC. The chain is built from TRBV12-5 and TRBJ2-1; TRBD2 aligns across 8 bases. After removal of 5 bases from V and 7 bases from J, the junction contained 4 bases not matched to a gene. The CDR3 sequence is 13 residues long. CDR1 LGHNT and CDR2 FRNRAP come from the germline V gene.